One and the same sample provided the 21 T cell receptor beta chains below, sequenced in a study of T cell changes during pregnancy in multiple sclerosis. The table came from immunoSEQ multiplex PCR; TCRdb's copy has only in-frame clones and leaves some out. The sample includes 25,000 to 30,000 clones, roughly 90% of them seen just once. Sequences were derived from CD8+ T cells from peripheral blood mononuclear cells, sampled after pregnancy. These receptor sequences come from a female donor with multiple sclerosis, enrolled in a pregnancy study.

Concerning this clone itself: This may arise from a read error, as a much more abundant clone is one base away. The sample contains more than one DNA sequence encoding this CDR3. The chain links TRBV6-1 to TRBJ2-1; TRBD2 agrees at 13 bases. Germline CDR1 is MNHNS and CDR2 is SASEGT. V gave up 1 base and J gave up 6 bases; unmatched junction bases: 0. The CDR3 sequence is 15 residues long. The CDR3 region has the DNA TGTGCCAGCAGTGAAGGGACTAGCGGGAGCAATGAGCAGTTCTTC. This encodes CASSEGTSGSNEQFF.

The rearrangement joins TRBV4-3 to TRBJ2-7; perhaps TRBD2 as D (6 bases). Germline CDR1 and CDR2: LGHNA and YSLEER. Trimming took 0 bases from V and 3 from J, leaving 12 bases between them. The CDR3 consists of 15 residues. The CDR3 region is CASSQDGGKSYEQYF. The CDR3 bases are TGCGCCAGCAGCCAAGATGGGGGGAAAAGCTACGAGCAGTACTTC.

V is TRBV29-1 and J is TRBJ2-7, with 8 nucleotides matching TRBD1. V dropped 2 bases and J dropped 4; count of bases not matched to a gene: 10. This CDR3 has 15 amino acids. Germline CDR1 SQVTM, CDR2 ANQGSEA. The CDR3 sequence: CSVETYGTGRYEQYF. The CDR3 nucleotides read TGCAGCGTTGAAACGTATGGGACAGGTCGGTACGAGCAGTACTTC.

This chain uses TRBV5-6 with TRBJ2-5, with a weak D call TRBD2 (6 bases). The DNA end is more similar to TRBJ2-7, so the J call may be wrong. This CDR3 contains 15 residues. Germline V gene sequence: CDR1 SGHDT, CDR2 YYEEEE. The CDR3 DNA reads as TGTGCCAGCAGGTCCCGACCGGGAGAGGACTACGAGCAGTACTTC. Translating gives CASRSRPGEDYEQYF.

This rearrangement joins TRBV4-3 to TRBJ1-2; D not resolved. CDR3 length: 15 amino acids. The V end was cut by 0 bases, the J end by 6 bases, with 14 bases between. Germline CDR1 reads LGHNA; CDR2 reads YSLEER. CDR3 protein: CASSQDVALYHGYTF. The CDR3 DNA sequence: TGCGCCAGCAGCCAAGATGTAGCACTTTACCATGGCTACACCTTC.

The chain recombines TRBV7-9 with TRBJ2-2; 9 bases match TRBD1. V gave up 3 bases and J gave up 1 base; unmatched junction bases: 12. CDR1 SEHNR and CDR2 FQNEAQ come from the germline V gene (reference sequence). The CDR3 consists of 19 residues. The CDR3 nucleotides are TGTGCCAGCAGCTTCGAAGCCGGGACAGGGTCCGTGAACACCGGGGAGCTGTTTTTT. It is translated as CASSFEAGTGSVNTGELFF.

This sequence joins TRBV19 and TRBJ2-3, with no clear D. The germline V gene encodes CDR1 LNHDA and CDR2 SQIVND (reference sequence). V was shortened by 1 base and J by 4 bases, with 6 bases between the two germline ends. The CDR3 spans 13 residues. CDR3 region: CASSIVEADTQYF. CDR3 coding DNA: TGTGCCAGTAGTATAGTAGAGGCAGATACGCAGTATTTT.

The sample holds a few counts of this clone. The V call is TRBV9, the J call TRBJ2-1, with D maybe TRBD2 (6 bases). This CDR3 comprises 17 residues. Trimming removed 2 bases from V and 2 bases from J, with 17 bases in between. Looked up from germline, CDR1 is SGDLS and CDR2 is YYNGEE. CDR3 protein: CASSVAGRGDAYNEQFF. CDR3 nucleotides: TGTGCCAGCAGCGTCGCGGGGAGAGGGGACGCCTACAATGAGCAGTTCTTC.

This sequence joins TRBV27 and TRBJ2-2, with D perhaps matching TRBD2 (6 bases). Germline CDR1 MNHEY, CDR2 SMNVEV (reference sequence). The CDR3 is 12 residues long. Trimming pared 7 bases from V and 4 bases from J, leaving 7 bases between. The CDR3 reads CASIAVTGELFF. The CDR3 nucleotides read TGTGCCAGCATAGCGGTCACCGGGGAGCTGTTTTTT.

As DNA, the CDR3 is TGTGCCAGCAGCTACGCTCCCGGGGGGGTATACAATGAGCAGTTCTTC. The encoded protein is CASSYAPGGVYNEQFF. The chain carries TRBV7-6 and TRBJ2-1; 8 bases align to TRBD2. Per germline, CDR1 SGHVS and CDR2 FNYEAQ. The CDR3 sequence is 16 residues long. V shed 4 bases, J shed 4 bases, and the junction held 9 bases outside the gene matches.

This clone was seen once. The V gene is TRBV6-5, the J gene TRBJ2-2, with 7 nucleotides matching TRBD1. V was clipped by 2 bases and J by 5 bases; unmatched bases: 8. Germline CDR1 MNHEY, CDR2 SVGAGI. This CDR3 spans 16 amino acids. This chain's CDR3 is CASSYKTGVETGELFF. CDR3 DNA: TGTGCCAGCAGTTACAAAACAGGGGTAGAGACCGGGGAGCTGTTTTTT.

The chain links TRBV27 to TRBJ2-1; D unclear. The CDR3 is 15 residues long. Germline V gives CDR1 MNHEY, CDR2 SMNVEV (reference sequence). With 5 bases removed from V and 0 bases from J, the gap between germline ends came to 11 bases. CDR3 residues: CASSDSLTSYNEQFF. CDR3 DNA: TGTGCCAGCAGTGATAGTCTAACCTCCTACAATGAGCAGTTCTTC.

V usage is TRBV25-1 and J usage is TRBJ1-1; a weak D match, TRBD1 (6 bases). Germline values: CDR1 MGHDK, CDR2 SYGVNS. This CDR3 is 16 amino acids long. Trimming pared 0 bases from V and 5 bases from J, leaving 16 bases between. DNA for the CDR3: TGTGCCAGCAGTGAATATTCTGGGGGCTTTGTTACTGAAGCTTTCTTT. Its protein product is CASSEYSGGFVTEAFF.

V gene TRBV7-9 combines with J gene TRBJ1-3; D unclear. Germline loops: CDR1 SEHNR, CDR2 FQNEAQ (reference sequence). Trimming removed 2 bases at V and 0 bases at J, with 8 bases between. There are 15 residues in the CDR3. This chain's CDR3 is CASSLFGVSGNTIYF. The CDR3 nucleotides read TGTGCCAGCAGCTTATTCGGGGTCTCTGGAAACACCATATATTTT.

J is TRBJ2-1 and V is TRBV6-1; D is perhaps TRBD2 (5 bases). Trimming removed 4 bases from V and 7 bases from J, with 20 bases in between. This CDR3 is built from 16 residues. The germline gives CDR1 MNHNS, CDR2 SASEGT. The CDR3 region has the DNA TGTGCCAGCAGTGTGGCACCGGCGGGTGAGTGGAATGAGCAGTTCTTC. Its translation: CASSVAPAGEWNEQFF.

The chain carries TRBV18 and TRBJ2-3; D is possibly TRBD1 (5 bases). The germline gives CDR1 KGHSH, CDR2 LQKENI. The V end was cut by 7 bases, the J end by 5 bases, with 22 bases between. There are 16 residues in the CDR3. The CDR3 loop reads CASFRIRGGGKDTQYF. Here the CDR3 DNA reads TGTGCCAGCTTCCGGATTAGGGGCGGTGGAAAAGATACGCAGTATTTT.

This clone was seen a handful of times. The CDR3 DNA sequence: TGTGCCAGCAGTGGTACTAGCGGGTCAGATGAGCAGTTCTTC. Protein: CASSGTSGSDEQFF. The V and J genes are TRBV6-1 and TRBJ2-1, with TRBD2 matching over 9 bases. J gave up 8 bases and V 4 bases, and 6 bases lay outside the gene matches. Germline V gene lookup returns CDR1 MNHNS and CDR2 SASEGT. The CDR3 consists of 14 residues.

The J gene is TRBJ2-6, the V gene TRBV23-1; 7 positions match TRBD1. TRBV23-1 is an ORF for which the function is uncertain. V was clipped by 7 bases and J by 2 bases; unmatched bases: 5. The CDR3 is 15 amino acids. This CDR3 is CASIKGGAGANVLTF. CDR3 in DNA: TGCGCCAGCATTAAAGGGGGCGCTGGGGCCAACGTCCTGACTTTC.

The rearrangement links TRBV7-8 to TRBJ2-3; 8 bases are a match to TRBD2. V dropped 2 bases and J dropped 3; count of bases not matched to a gene: 4. The germline gives CDR1 SGHVS, CDR2 FQNEAQ. The CDR3 is made up of 15 amino acids. CDR3 coding DNA: TGTGCCAGCAGCTTATGGCCGGGAGGGACAGATACGCAGTATTTT. It codes for CASSLWPGGTDTQYF.

The chain combines TRBV2 with TRBJ2-7, with D possibly TRBD1 on 6 matching bases. Germline V CDR1 and CDR2: SNHLY, FYNNEI. Trimming removed 3 bases from V and 2 bases from J, with 17 bases in between. This CDR3 has 16 residues. The CDR3 protein is CASSDGVGEGAYEQYF. CDR3 nucleotides: TGTGCCAGCAGTGACGGGGTGGGAGAGGGGGCCTACGAGCAGTACTTC.

As regards this clone: A read error may account for a junction end that differs from germline. This chain links TRBV4-3 with TRBJ2-7, with D possibly matching TRBD1 (6 bases). Germline CDR1 is LGHNA and CDR2 is YSLEER. This CDR3 has 15 residues. CDR3 region: CASNQGTRGSYEQYF. CDR3 nucleotide sequence: TGCGCCAGCAACCAAGGTACCAGGGGAAGCTACGAGCAGTACTTC.